The T cell receptor (beta chain) under discussion was sequenced for a study of post-analysis software for immune sequencing data. Whole-study context: The disease courses spanned relapsing-remitting, secondary progressive and progressive-relapsing forms of multiple sclerosis. Study-wide results and limits: Included in a set of roughly five TRBV segments more frequent in patients than controls were TRBV5-6, TRBV5-1 and TRBV20-1. When the samples were clustered directly with F measure, those that had been prepared in the same batch showed strong co-clustering. When compared against controls, multiple sclerosis patients showed significantly lower normalized Chao1 diversity.

The TCR beta cDNA libraries carried unique molecular identifiers. With roughly 0.85 to 11 million T cells as the source, approximately 500,000 cDNA molecules resulted. TCRdb fed the PCR reads into MiXCR, producing one record per CDR3 protein. The table has about 500,000 distinct CDR3 sequences, 40% to 55% seen once; the top ten hold 12%. With 6 bases removed from V and 4 bases from J, the gap between germline ends came to 17 bases. Germline loops: CDR1 MNHEY, CDR2 SVGAGI. The CDR3 consists of 15 residues. Concerning this clonotype itself: Its specificity is unknown.

Input material: blood. The chain has TRBV6-5 and TRBJ2-3; a weak D match, TRBD2 (5 bases). This receptor was obtained from a girl aged 10-17 years with multiple sclerosis. The CDR3 DNA reads as TGTGCCAGCAGGGGCTGGGGAGCCAGTGCAGATACGCAGTATTTT. Residues: CASRGWGASADTQYF.